This T cell receptor (beta chain) was sequenced during a study of control samples from healthy donors and cancer patients (dated by TCRdb to 2018 to 2021). The CDR3 goes from the cysteine to the phenylalanine over 15 residues. This entry keeps only the CDR3 DNA: 45 bases, framed from base 1. Sequences MDHEN (CDR1) and SYDVKM (CDR2) are obtained from the germline V gene. Unmatched junction bases come to 7, with V trimmed by 6 bases and J by 5 bases. Of note for this clone: It lacks a known antigen. Base-call qualities are not available, and no considerably larger clone is one nucleotide away.

The library was made by the immunoSEQ multiplex PCR assay. TCRdb re-hosts the immuneACCESS table, in-frame sequences only. Its copies lack some clones; in the studies checked, an unresolved V gene accounts for under half of them, and the cause for the rest is not known. The sample includes fewer than 200,000 clones, with about 90% observed a single time. The leading ten clones occupy roughly 5.3% of the sample. The V and J genes are TRBV28 and TRBJ2-2, and TRBD2 aligns with 9 junction nucleotides. This receptor was identified in a woman in her 30s in good health. Sequencing was carried out using blood. CDR3 loop: CASSPPAGGTGELFF. The DNA sequence reads TGTGCCAGCAGCCCCCCGGCGGGGGGGACCGGGGAGCTGTTTTTT.